The rows below give T cell receptor beta chains drawn from one sample of a study of T cells in Graves' hyperthyroidism and ophthalmopathy. TCRdb reprocessed the multiplex PCR reads with MiXCR, giving one entry per CDR3 protein. Of 560,000 or so distinct CDR3 sequences in the sample, just under 20% were seen once. The specimen sequenced was blood. These receptors were taken from a man aged 35-49 years with Graves' ophthalmopathy. Each CDR3 is given with its conserved first and last residue. D genes are given only for firm matches. A row's size may be missing; if present it is once, few, many or a size class.

d_gene | j_gene | v_gene | abundance | CDR3aa | CDR3nt
- | TRBJ1-1 | TRBV6-1 | few | CASSFPSSGGNTEAFF | TGTGCCAGCAGTTTCCCCTCGTCAGGAGGGAACACTGAAGCTTTCTTT
- | TRBJ1-5 | TRBV19 | - | CASSTRAGDVSNQPQHF | TGTGCCAGTAGTACCAGGGCGGGCGATGTTAGCAATCAGCCCCAGCATTTT
TRBD2 | TRBJ2-1 | TRBV20-1 | - | CSASSEAGDEQFF | TGCAGTGCTAGCTCGGAAGCGGGGGATGAGCAGTTCTTC
TRBD1 | TRBJ2-3 | TRBV19 | - | CASSSQGVGSTDTQYF | TGTGCCAGTAGTTCACAGGGGGTGGGAAGCACAGATACGCAGTATTTT
TRBD1 | TRBJ2-7 | TRBV3-1 | - | CASSPETGSYEQYF | TGTGCCAGCAGCCCGGAGACAGGGTCCTACGAGCAGTACTTC
- | TRBJ1-1 | TRBV12-3/TRBV12-4 | - | CASSLGRGRNTEAFF | TGTGCCAGCAGTTTAGGGCGGGGCCGGAACACTGAAGCTTTCTTT
- | TRBJ2-3 | TRBV20-1 | few | CSARYPSRGQYF | TGCAGTGCTAGGTATCCCTCCCGGGGGCAGTATTTT
- | TRBJ2-3 | TRBV6-5 | - | CASSYSLGIVDTQYF | TGTGCCAGCAGTTACTCTCTCGGAATTGTGGATACGCAGTATTTT
TRBD2 | TRBJ2-5 | TRBV12-3/TRBV12-4 | few | CASRLAGGETQYF | TGTGCCAGCAGGCTAGCGGGGGGGGAGACCCAGTACTTC
TRBD1 | TRBJ2-5 | TRBV5-1 | - | CASSLGPRDSTQETQYF | TGCGCCAGCAGCCTCGGGCCTCGGGACAGTACACAAGAGACCCAGTACTTC
- | TRBJ2-7 | TRBV6-1 | - | CASSAGVGNYEQYF | TGTGCCAGCAGTGCCGGGGTGGGGAACTACGAGCAGTACTTC
- | TRBJ2-7 | TRBV28 | - | CASSLNRQNYEQYF | TGTGCCAGCAGCTTAAACCGACAGAACTACGAGCAGTACTTC
TRBD1 | TRBJ2-7 | TRBV6-1 | few | CASTLSGTGDIEQYF | TGTGCCAGCACCCTGTCCGGGACAGGGGACATCGAGCAGTACTTC
TRBD1 | TRBJ1-5 | TRBV12-3/TRBV12-4 | - | CASSVNRGGNQPQHF | TGTGCCAGCAGCGTCAACAGGGGTGGCAATCAGCCCCAGCATTTT
TRBD2 | TRBJ2-1 | TRBV2 | many | CASSYGTSGSTRFF | TGTGCCAGCAGTTACGGGACTAGCGGGAGTACACGGTTCTTC
- | TRBJ2-1 | TRBV7-7 | many | CASSLAQGTYNEQFF | TGTGCTAGCAGCTTAGCGCAGGGTACCTACAATGAGCAGTTCTTC
- | TRBJ1-5 | TRBV6-5 | - | CASSYARGPNQPQHF | TGTGCCAGCAGTTACGCGAGGGGACCAAATCAGCCCCAGCATTTT
- | TRBJ2-4 | TRBV11-2 | many | CASSLDKGGRIQYF | TGTGCCAGCAGCTTAGATAAAGGCGGTAGAATTCAGTACTTC
TRBD2 | TRBJ2-1 | TRBV20-1 | - | CSAHPVASGYNEQFF | TGCAGTGCTCACCCCGTGGCTAGCGGGTACAATGAGCAGTTCTTC
TRBD2 | TRBJ2-7 | TRBV27 | - | CASSSRLAGAHSYEQYF | TGTGCCAGCAGTTCACGTCTAGCGGGGGCACACTCCTACGAGCAGTACTTC
- | TRBJ2-1 | TRBV7-2 | - | CASSLQAPYNEQFF | TGTGCCAGCAGCTTGCAGGCCCCGTACAATGAGCAGTTCTTC
- | TRBJ2-3 | TRBV2 | many | CASSQTQGTGDTQYF | TGTGCCAGCAGTCAGACACAGGGAACTGGCGATACGCAGTATTTT
- | TRBJ2-1 | TRBV7-6 | few | CASSLEVSSYNEQFF | TGTGCCAGCAGCTTAGAAGTCAGTTCCTACAATGAGCAGTTCTTC
TRBD1 | TRBJ2-5 | TRBV24-1 | - | CATSDPGTAQETQYF | TGTGCCACCAGTGATCCTGGGACAGCTCAAGAGACCCAGTACTTC
- | TRBJ1-6 | TRBV7-3 | many | CASSLTGRGGMPKSPLHF | TGTGCCAGCAGCTTAACTGGGCGGGGAGGGATGCCCAAGTCACCCCTCCACTTT
TRBD2 | TRBJ2-7 | TRBV20-1 | many | CSALTRGSSGAYEQYF | TGCAGTGCCTTAACTCGTGGATCTAGCGGGGCCTACGAGCAGTACTTC
TRBD1 | TRBJ2-7 | TRBV7-3 | - | CASSSSGGDTYEQYF | TGTGCCAGCAGCTCCTCAGGGGGCGATACCTACGAGCAGTACTTC
- | TRBJ2-5 | TRBV6-1 | few | CASDSRGRGETQYF | TGTGCCAGCGACTCCAGGGGTCGCGGAGAGACCCAGTACTTC
TRBD2 | TRBJ2-1 | TRBV12-3/TRBV12-4 | many | CASSRTSGRAEQFF | TGTGCCAGCAGTCGGACTAGCGGGAGGGCTGAGCAGTTCTTC
TRBD2 | TRBJ2-3 | TRBV28 | few | CASSGTSWGDTQYF | TGTGCCAGCAGTGGGACTAGCTGGGGGGATACGCAGTATTTT
- | TRBJ2-7 | TRBV7-2 | few | CASSFRGFSYEQYF | TGTGCCAGCAGCTTTCGCGGGTTTTCCTACGAGCAGTACTTC
- | TRBJ1-6 | TRBV2 | many | CASSVASSYNSPLHF | TGTGCCAGCAGTGTAGCGAGCTCCTATAATTCACCCCTCCACTTT
TRBD1 | TRBJ1-5 | TRBV9 | few | CASSAGDRVNQPQHF | TGTGCCAGCAGCGCTGGGGACAGGGTTAATCAGCCCCAGCATTTT
- | TRBJ2-7 | TRBV10-3 | many | CASGDISYEQYF | TGTGCCTCCGGGGACATCTCCTACGAGCAGTACTTC
TRBD2 | TRBJ2-1 | TRBV9 | - | CASSVATSGRANEQFF | TGTGCCAGCAGCGTAGCGACTAGCGGGAGGGCCAATGAGCAGTTCTTC
- | TRBJ1-5 | TRBV20-1 | few | CSAGGKGNQPQHF | TGCAGTGCTGGGGGAAAAGGCAATCAGCCCCAGCATTTT
- | TRBJ1-4 | TRBV28 | - | CASSWGLGGEKLFF | TGTGCCAGCAGTTGGGGACTAGGGGGAGAAAAACTGTTTTTT
- | TRBJ2-7 | TRBV7-3 | - | CASSPRVGETGEQYF | TGTGCCAGCAGCCCCCGCGTTGGGGAAACCGGCGAGCAGTACTTC
TRBD2 | TRBJ2-5 | TRBV15 | - | CATSASKVGGETQYF | TGTGCCACCAGCGCCTCAAAAGTGGGAGGGGAGACCCAGTACTTC
- | TRBJ2-5 | TRBV2 | many | CASRISWAQETQYF | TGTGCCAGCAGAATCAGTTGGGCCCAAGAGACCCAGTACTTC
- | TRBJ2-1 | TRBV28 | many | CASSPQVVVDEQFF | TGTGCCAGCAGTCCCCAGGTTGTGGTTGATGAGCAGTTCTTC
- | TRBJ2-7 | TRBV12-3/TRBV12-4 | - | CASSFATREQYF | TGTGCCAGCAGTTTCGCTACGCGGGAGCAGTACTTC
TRBD1 | TRBJ1-4 | TRBV6-2/TRBV6-3 | many | CASSRGQGGKLFF | TGTGCCAGCAGTCGAGGACAGGGCGGAAAACTGTTTTTT
- | TRBJ2-3 | TRBV20-1 | few | CSARDKLRESTDTQYF | TGCAGTGCTAGAGATAAATTGCGGGAATCCACAGATACGCAGTATTTT
- | TRBJ1-2 | TRBV5-1 | - | CASSKDGNYGYTF | TGCGCCAGCAGCAAGGACGGTAACTATGGCTACACCTTC
- | TRBJ1-2 | TRBV28 | few | CATQDRRNYGYTF | TGTGCCACCCAGGACAGACGGAACTATGGCTACACCTTC
TRBD2 | TRBJ2-1 | TRBV5-1 | - | CASSLGRGGAANEQFF | TGCGCCAGCAGCTTGGGTCGCGGGGGGGCCGCCAATGAGCAGTTCTTC
- | TRBJ2-3 | TRBV29-1 | few | CSVFGGETDTQYF | TGCAGCGTTTTTGGGGGCGAGACAGATACGCAGTATTTT
TRBD2 | TRBJ2-1 | TRBV19 | - | CASSAPVGGTYNEQFF | TGTGCCAGTAGTGCCCCCGTCGGGGGGACTTACAATGAGCAGTTCTTC
- | TRBJ2-7 | TRBV5-1 | many | CASSLRGLSSYEQYF | TGCGCCAGCAGCTTGCGGGGTCTGAGCTCCTACGAGCAGTACTTC
TRBD2 | TRBJ2-5 | TRBV5-8 | few | CASSLGGSPWETQYF | TGTGCCAGCAGCTTGGGCGGGAGTCCGTGGGAGACCCAGTACTTC
TRBD1 | TRBJ1-4 | TRBV5-1 | - | CASGSTGGEEKLFF | TGCGCCAGCGGTTCGACAGGGGGAGAGGAAAAACTGTTTTTT
- | TRBJ2-2 | TRBV5-8 | - | CASSQGRLTDTGELFF | TGCGCCAGCAGCCAAGGGCGACTTACGGACACCGGGGAGCTGTTTTTT
- | TRBJ1-2 | TRBV6-2/TRBV6-3 | once | CASRGRENFRGYTF | TGTGCCAGCAGGGGCAGGGAGAATTTTCGTGGCTACACCTTC